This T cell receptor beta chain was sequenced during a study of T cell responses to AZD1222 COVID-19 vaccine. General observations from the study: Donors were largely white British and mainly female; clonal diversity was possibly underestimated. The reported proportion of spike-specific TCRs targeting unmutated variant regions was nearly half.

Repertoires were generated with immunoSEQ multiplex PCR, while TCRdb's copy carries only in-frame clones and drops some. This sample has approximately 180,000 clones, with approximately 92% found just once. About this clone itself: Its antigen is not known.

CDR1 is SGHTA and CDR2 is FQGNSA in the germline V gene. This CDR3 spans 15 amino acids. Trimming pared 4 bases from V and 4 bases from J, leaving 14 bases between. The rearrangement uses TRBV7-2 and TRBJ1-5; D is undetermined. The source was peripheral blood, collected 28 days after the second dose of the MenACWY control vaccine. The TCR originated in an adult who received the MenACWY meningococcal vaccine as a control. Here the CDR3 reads CASSSLIGFNQPQHF. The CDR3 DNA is TGTGCCAGCAGCTCCCTGATCGGCTTTAATCAGCCCCAGCATTTT.